The 27 T cell receptor beta chains in this list originate from one sample, sequenced in a study of T cell responses to AZD1222 COVID-19 vaccine. Repertoires were generated with immunoSEQ multiplex PCR, while TCRdb's copy carries only in-frame clones and drops some. This table has 110,000 or so clones, roughly 89% appearing once. The input for sequencing was peripheral blood, taken on day 0 of MenACWY control vaccination. The source of these receptors is an adult in good health.

The V call is TRBV11-1, the J call TRBJ1-2; D uncertain. Trimming removed 3 bases from V and 7 bases from J, with 15 bases in between. The CDR3 consists of 14 residues. Germline V gene data show CDR1 as SGHAT and CDR2 as FQDESV (reference sequence). The CDR3 DNA reads as TGTGCCAGCAGCTTCGGGGATAATCCCTCTGGCTACACCTTC. It codes for CASSFGDNPSGYTF.

The chain has TRBV13 and TRBJ1-2; 7 bases are a match to TRBD1. The CDR3 sequence is 14 residues long. After removal of 5 bases from V and 1 base from J, the junction contained 4 bases not matched to a gene. Germline V gives CDR1 PRHDT, CDR2 FYEKMQ (reference sequence). The CDR3 sequence: CASSKGQNNYGYTF. The CDR3 DNA sequence: TGTGCCAGCAGCAAGGGACAGAATAACTATGGCTACACCTTC.

J is TRBJ1-6 and V is TRBV7-8; TRBD1 matches 7 bases. Per the germline V gene, CDR1 is SGHVS and CDR2 is FQNEAQ. V trimming: 4 bases; J trimming: 7 bases; junction bases outside the gene matches: 10. The CDR3 is made up of 16 amino acids. The CDR3 DNA is TGTGCCAGCAGCTACTCGGGACAGCGGAGAAATTCACCCCTCCACTTT. Translation: CASSYSGQRRNSPLHF. Using reference TRBV7-8 and TRBJ1-6 for the parts outside the CDR3, the full variable domain is GAGVSQSPRYKVAKRGQDVALRCDPISGHVSLFWYQQALGQGPEFLTYFQNEAQLDKSGLPSDRFFAERPEGSVSTLKIQRTQQEDSAVYLCASSYSGQRRNSPLHFGNGTRLTVT.

The chain carries TRBV7-2 and TRBJ1-3; D is possibly TRBD1 (6 bases). Germline V lookup: CDR1 SGHTA, CDR2 FQGNSA. The CDR3 runs to 14 residues. V lost 6 bases and J 5 bases, leaving 14 bases between the germline ends. The CDR3 reads CASRFGGARNTIYF. In nucleotides, the CDR3 is TGTGCCAGCAGGTTTGGGGGGGCCAGAAACACCATATATTTT.

The V and J genes are TRBV19 and TRBJ1-5, with unresolved D. Per the germline V gene, CDR1 is LNHDA and CDR2 is SQIVND (reference sequence). The CDR3 runs to 13 residues. V was clipped by 6 bases and J by 9 bases, with 15 bases between them. The CDR3 reads CASRPKQWGPQHF. CDR3 bases: TGTGCCAGTAGACCCAAACAGTGGGGGCCCCAGCATTTT.

This chain joins TRBV5-1 and TRBJ2-7; 9 nucleotides agree with TRBD1. From germline, CDR1 is SGHRS and CDR2 YFSETQ. The length of the CDR3 is 14 residues. With 2 bases clipped from V and 5 bases from J, the junction kept 5 bases outside the gene matches. For the CDR3, the DNA is TGCGCCAGCAGCTTAGGGGACAGGGAGCACGAGCAGTACTTC. Translated: CASSLGDREHEQYF.

The J gene is TRBJ2-7, the V gene TRBV3-1 (or the pseudogene TRBV3-2), with TRBD2 identical over 7 bases. The junction had 4 bases not matched to a gene; V was cut back by 1 base and J by 4 bases. CDR3 size: 14 residues. CDR1 is LGHDT and CDR2 is YNNKEL in the germline V gene (reference sequence). CDR3 nucleotide sequence: TGTGCCAGCAGCCAAGGGGTCGGGGGGTACGAGCAGTACTTC. Its protein product is CASSQGVGGYEQYF.

J is TRBJ2-1 and V is TRBV18; D possibly corresponds to TRBD1 (6 bases). The ends were cut back, 2 bases at V and 0 bases at J, with 8 bases in the middle. CDR3 length equals 15 residues. Germline V CDR1 and CDR2: KGHSH, LQKENI. The CDR3 nucleotides read TGTGCCAGCTCACCAGGGGGCTACTCCTACAATGAGCAGTTCTTC. Encoded protein: CASSPGGYSYNEQFF.

This clone was seen a single time. The junction differs from germline at one of its ends, possibly a read error. The chain recombines TRBV23-1 with TRBJ1-2; D not certain. TRBV23-1 is an ORF, and what it does is uncertain. The length of the CDR3 is 10 residues. The CDR3 here is CASSPLCIPF. For the CDR3, the DNA is TGCGCCAGCAGCCCCCTCTGTATACCCTTC.

The chain couples TRBV18 to TRBJ1-4, with TRBD1 identical over 9 bases. Germline V gene data show CDR1 as KGHSH and CDR2 as LQKENI. V shed 4 bases, J shed 5 bases, and the junction held 2 bases outside the gene matches. The CDR3 has 14 residues. CDR3 sequence: CASSQGQGNEKLFF. The DNA for the CDR3 is TGTGCCAGCTCACAAGGACAGGGGAATGAAAAACTGTTTTTT.

Concerning this clone itself: The same CDR3 is also encoded by other DNA sequences in this sample. The chain couples TRBV7-2 to TRBJ2-7, with no clear D. The CDR3 totals 12 residues. Trimming took off 1 base at V and 3 bases at J, with 4 bases between the two ends. Germline V gene data show CDR1 as SGHTA and CDR2 as FQGNSA. The CDR3 region has the DNA TGTGCCAGCAGCTTAGGCAGCTACGAGCAGTACTTC. Encoded protein: CASSLGSYEQYF.

The V call is TRBV5-1, the J call TRBJ2-5; 9 bases agree with TRBD1. The V segment lost 5 bases and the J segment 5 bases; nucleotides outside the gene matches: 7. The length of the CDR3 is 14 residues. Germline CDR1 SGHRS, CDR2 YFSETQ. The CDR3 DNA reads as TGCGCCAGCAGTTGGACAGGGGCAGGGGAGACCCAGTACTTC. Residues: CASSWTGAGETQYF.

The CDR3 loop is CASSETGVVQPQHF. The CDR3 nucleotides read TGTGCCAGCAGTGAAACAGGGGTGGTTCAGCCCCAGCATTTT. V gene TRBV28 combines with J gene TRBJ1-5; 7 bases align to TRBD1. V lost 5 bases, J lost 6 bases, and 7 bases stayed unmatched. The germline CDR1 and CDR2 sequences are MDHEN and SYDVKM. The CDR3 sequence is 14 residues long.

The chain is built from TRBV3-1 (or the pseudogene TRBV3-2) and TRBJ1-3, with D uncertain. V was cut by 3 bases and J by 0 bases, with 9 bases left in between. CDR1 is LGHDT and CDR2 is YNNKEL in the germline V gene (reference sequence). The length of the CDR3 is 15 residues. Here the CDR3 DNA reads TGTGCCAGCAGCCACGCCTCGAACTCTGGAAACACCATATATTTT. As protein: CASSHASNSGNTIYF.

There are a few counts of this clone. The V and J genes are TRBV5-1 and TRBJ2-7; D tentatively fits TRBD1 or TRBD2 (5 bases each). Between the trimmed V and J ends, which lost 4 bases and 2 bases, there was a span of 19 bases. CDR3 length equals 16 residues. Germline CDR1 reads SGHRS; CDR2 reads YFSETQ. The CDR3 nucleotides are TGCGCCAGCAGCATGGGGGAGTTGCCCCCTACCTACGAGCAGTACTTC. Translation gives CASSMGELPPTYEQYF.

This rearrangement joins TRBV5-1 to TRBJ2-2; D perhaps matches TRBD1 (6 bases). Germline CDR1 and CDR2: SGHRS and YFSETQ. The V and J ends lost 5 bases and 0 bases respectively, with 14 bases between them. CDR3 size: 16 residues. CDR3 in DNA: TGCGCCAGCAGAGAACAGGGTGAATCGAACACCGGGGAGCTGTTTTTT. Its translation is CASREQGESNTGELFF.

The chain recombines TRBV5-1 with TRBJ2-1; 10 nucleotides match TRBD2. The CDR3 runs to 16 residues. In germline, CDR1 is SGHRS, CDR2 YFSETQ. V trimming: 0 bases; J trimming: 2 bases; junction bases outside the gene matches: 2. The CDR3 is CASSLESGGAYNEQFF. The CDR3, as DNA: TGCGCCAGCAGCTTGGAAAGCGGGGGGGCCTACAATGAGCAGTTCTTC.

CDR3 sequence: CASSPDNEQFF. In DNA form, the CDR3 reads TGTGCCAGCTCACCAGACAATGAGCAGTTCTTC. V is TRBV18 and J is TRBJ2-1; no clear D. Germline-derived CDR1 and CDR2 are KGHSH and LQKENI. This CDR3 is 11 amino acids long. With 2 bases removed from V and 5 bases from J, the gap between germline ends came to 1 base.

V gene TRBV20-1 combines with J gene TRBJ2-7; D gene ambiguous. Germline V lookup: CDR1 DFQATT, CDR2 SNEGSKA (reference sequence). Trimming removed 1 base from V and 6 bases from J, with 7 bases in between. The CDR3 is 11 amino acids. DNA of the CDR3: TGCAGTGCTAGAGCCCTGGTCGAGCAGTACTTC. Translation gives CSARALVEQYF.

V gene TRBV7-2 combines with J gene TRBJ2-7, with TRBD2 matching 10 bases. CDR1 and CDR2 from the germline V gene are SGHTA and FQGNSA. The CDR3 sequence is 15 residues long. With V trimmed by 5 bases and J by 3 bases, 7 bases remained unmatched. In DNA, the CDR3 is TGTGCCAGCAGCAAGGTCTCTAGCGGGAGCTACGAGCAGTACTTC. It specifies CASSKVSSGSYEQYF.

This clone was counted many times. This chain joins TRBV6-5 and TRBJ2-2, with 8 nucleotides matching TRBD2. CDR3 length: 15 residues. Looked up from germline, CDR1 is MNHEY and CDR2 is SVGAGI. The junction had 5 bases not matched to a gene; V was cut back by 7 bases and J by 1 base. The CDR3 DNA is TGTGCCAGCAAGTGGGGACTAGGGAACACCGGGGAGCTGTTTTTT. Its protein product is CASKWGLGNTGELFF.

V is TRBV6-2 or TRBV6-3 and J is TRBJ2-7; D is ambiguous. This CDR3 is 12 amino acids long. The V end lost 2 bases, the J end lost 3 bases, and 5 bases lay between the germline ends. CDR1 is MNHEY, CDR2 SVGEGT, per germline. CDR3 nucleotide sequence: TGTGCCAGCAGTTACACAGACTACGAGCAGTACTTC. Translated: CASSYTDYEQYF.

The J gene is TRBJ2-3, the V gene TRBV3-1 (or the pseudogene TRBV3-2); TRBD2 agrees at 8 bases. The J segment lost 2 bases and the V segment lost 4 bases, leaving 11 bases of the junction unmatched. The germline V gene encodes CDR1 LGHDT and CDR2 YNNKEL (reference sequence). This CDR3 spans 17 amino acids. The CDR3 loop reads CASSPYPGTSPTDTQYF. CDR3 sequence (DNA): TGTGCCAGCAGCCCGTACCCCGGGACTAGTCCCACAGATACGCAGTATTTT.

The genes are TRBV4-1 and TRBJ1-5, with a possible D match to TRBD1 (5 bases). V gave up 0 bases and J gave up 7 bases, with 10 bases separating them. Germline CDR1 MGHRA, CDR2 YSYEKL. CDR3 size: 14 residues. CDR3 sequence reads: CASSQEAGGQPQHF. The CDR3 coding sequence is TGCGCCAGCAGCCAAGAGGCCGGGGGGCAGCCCCAGCATTTT.

The chain has TRBV7-8 and TRBJ2-5; 9 nucleotides line up with TRBD1. The CDR3 is 17 amino acids. The V segment lost 6 bases and the J segment 2 bases; nucleotides outside the gene matches: 13. The germline V gene encodes CDR1 SGHVS and CDR2 FQNEAQ. The CDR3 loop is CASSQHRGRGRQETQYF. Written as DNA, the CDR3 is TGTGCCAGCAGTCAACACAGGGGGCGAGGACGGCAAGAGACCCAGTACTTC.

This clone was seen only once. Written as DNA, the CDR3 is TGTGCCAGCAGCGACCTGTACAATGAGCAGTTCTTC. Encoded protein: CASSDLYNEQFF. V and J are TRBV28 and TRBJ2-1; D is unclear. The CDR3 loop spans 12 amino acids. Germline V gene sequence: CDR1 MDHEN, CDR2 SYDVKM. V lost 6 bases and J 4 bases, leaving 7 bases between the germline ends. The whole variable domain, remainder taken from reference TRBV28 and TRBJ2-1, is DVKVTQSSRYLVKRTGEKVFLECVQDMDHENMFWYRQDPGLGLRLIYFSYDVKMKEKGDIPEGYSVSREKKERFSLILESASTNQTSMYLCASSDLYNEQFFGPGTRLTVL.

This chain uses TRBV19 with TRBJ1-5; D possibly corresponds to TRBD1 (5 bases). Germline lookup yields CDR1 LNHDA and CDR2 SQIVND (reference sequence). This CDR3 spans 14 amino acids. V was cut by 5 bases and J by 7 bases, with 15 bases left in between. The CDR3, as DNA: TGTGCCAGTAGTCCAACCCCCGGGGCGCAGCCCCAGCATTTT. Its translation is CASSPTPGAQPQHF.